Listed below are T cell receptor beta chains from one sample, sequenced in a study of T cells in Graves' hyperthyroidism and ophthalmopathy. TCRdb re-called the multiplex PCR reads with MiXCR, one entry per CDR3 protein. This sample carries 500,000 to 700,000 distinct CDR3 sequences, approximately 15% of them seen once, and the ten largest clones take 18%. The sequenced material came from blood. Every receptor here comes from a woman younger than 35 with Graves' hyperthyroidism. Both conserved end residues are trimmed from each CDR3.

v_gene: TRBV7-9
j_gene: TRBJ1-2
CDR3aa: ASSLGTTSQDYGYT

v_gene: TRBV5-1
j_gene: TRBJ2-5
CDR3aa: ASSSTTVQETQY

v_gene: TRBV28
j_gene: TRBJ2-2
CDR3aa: ASSTPNTGELF

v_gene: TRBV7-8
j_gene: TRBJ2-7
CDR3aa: ASSLGAGVYEQY

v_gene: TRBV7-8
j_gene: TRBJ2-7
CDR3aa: ASSHGTKPTYEQY

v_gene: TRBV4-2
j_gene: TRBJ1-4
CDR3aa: ASSQGVGKEKLF

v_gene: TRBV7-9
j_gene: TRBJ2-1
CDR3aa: ASSLMAGGGNEQF

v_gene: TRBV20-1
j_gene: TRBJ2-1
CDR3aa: SARTSGRLSYNEQF

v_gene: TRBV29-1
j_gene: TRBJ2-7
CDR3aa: SVRPPGEKQY

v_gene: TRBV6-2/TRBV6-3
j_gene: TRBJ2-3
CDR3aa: ASSYGLAGITDTQY

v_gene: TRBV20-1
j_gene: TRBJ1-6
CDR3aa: SAIPGSNSPLH

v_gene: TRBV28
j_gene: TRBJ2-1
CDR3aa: ASSSFARDRGNYEQF

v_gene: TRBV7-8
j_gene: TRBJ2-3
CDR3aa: ASSLGGPRRDTQY

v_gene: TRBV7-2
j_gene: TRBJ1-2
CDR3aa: ASSRGLAGGTSSGYT

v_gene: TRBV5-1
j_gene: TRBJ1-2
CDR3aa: ASRGDRVKYGYT

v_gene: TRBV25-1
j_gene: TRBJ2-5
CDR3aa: ASTNTGRGETQY

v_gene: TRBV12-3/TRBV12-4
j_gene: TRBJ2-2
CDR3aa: ASSLIRGGRVGELF

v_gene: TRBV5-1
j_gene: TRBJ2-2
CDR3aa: ASRPNSPGTGELF

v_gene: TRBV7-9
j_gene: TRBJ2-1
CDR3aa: ASSLARGKDEQF

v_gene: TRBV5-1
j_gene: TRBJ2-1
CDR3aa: ASSSLVSGVNEQF

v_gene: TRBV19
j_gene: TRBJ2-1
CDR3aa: ASSIRGRADNEQF

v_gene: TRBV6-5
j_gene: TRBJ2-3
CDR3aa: ASSYSGPRADTQY

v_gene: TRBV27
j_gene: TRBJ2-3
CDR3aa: ASSFLAGKEY

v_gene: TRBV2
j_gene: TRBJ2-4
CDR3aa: ASIRAEGGAWVQY